Included here is one T cell receptor (beta chain) sequence, with context. The antigen remains undetermined. It was with 60 Vbeta and 13 Jbeta primers that the PCR ran. TCRdb keeps only in-frame clones here, not all; method: immunoSEQ multiplex PCR. There are around 130,000 clones in the sample; roughly 69% occur only once, and about 3.1% lies in the top ten. This sample was included in a study of cytomegalovirus exposure and HLA in healthy donors. The CDR3 totals 14 residues. With 6 bases removed from V and 0 bases from J, the gap between germline ends came to 11 bases. Per the germline V gene, CDR1 is MGHRA and CDR2 is YSYEKL. Study-wide points: Later on, analysis showed that most CMV-associated TCR beta chains appeared to be HLA-restricted. In an earlier analysis, about 90% or about 30%: the productive usage of most TCR beta V segments.

The TCR sequence derives from a human donor in good health. The V call is TRBV4-1, the J call TRBJ1-2; no clear D. Sequencing used PBMCs. The CDR3 sequence: CASSPAVSNYGYTF. CDR3 coding DNA: TGCGCCAGCAGTCCCGCGGTCTCTAACTATGGCTACACCTTC.